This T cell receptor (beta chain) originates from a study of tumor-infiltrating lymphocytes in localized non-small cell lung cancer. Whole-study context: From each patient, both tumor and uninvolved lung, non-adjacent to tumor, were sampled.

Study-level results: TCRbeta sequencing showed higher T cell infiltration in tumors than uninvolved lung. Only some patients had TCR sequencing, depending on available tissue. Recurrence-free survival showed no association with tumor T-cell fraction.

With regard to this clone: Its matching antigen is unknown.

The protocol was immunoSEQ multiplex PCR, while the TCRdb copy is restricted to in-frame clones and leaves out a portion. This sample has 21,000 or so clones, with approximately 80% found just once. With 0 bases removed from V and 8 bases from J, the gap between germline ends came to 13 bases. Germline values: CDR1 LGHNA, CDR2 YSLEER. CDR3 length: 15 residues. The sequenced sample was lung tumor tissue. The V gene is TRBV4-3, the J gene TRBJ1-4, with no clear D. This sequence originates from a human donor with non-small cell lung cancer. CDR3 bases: TGCGCCAGCAGCCAAGATGGCGGGATGAGAGAAAAACTGTTTTTT. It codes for CASSQDGGMREKLFF.